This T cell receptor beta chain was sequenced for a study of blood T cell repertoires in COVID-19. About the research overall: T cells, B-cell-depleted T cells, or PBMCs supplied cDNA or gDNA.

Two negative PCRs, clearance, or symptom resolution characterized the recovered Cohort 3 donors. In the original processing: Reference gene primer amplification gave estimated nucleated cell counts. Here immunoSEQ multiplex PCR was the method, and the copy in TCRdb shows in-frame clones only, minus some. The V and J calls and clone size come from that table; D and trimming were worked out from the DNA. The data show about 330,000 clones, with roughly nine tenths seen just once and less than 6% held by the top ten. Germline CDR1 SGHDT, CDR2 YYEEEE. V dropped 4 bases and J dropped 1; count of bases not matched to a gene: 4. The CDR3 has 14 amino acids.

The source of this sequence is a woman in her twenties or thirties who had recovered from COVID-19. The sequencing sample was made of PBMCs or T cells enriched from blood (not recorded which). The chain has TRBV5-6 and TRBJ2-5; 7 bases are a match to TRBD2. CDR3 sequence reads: CASSLRTSQETQYF. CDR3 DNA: TGTGCCAGCAGCCTACGGACTAGCCAAGAGACCCAGTACTTC.